This T cell receptor (beta chain) was identified during a study of T cells in localized non-small cell lung cancer. Germline CDR1 reads SGDLS; CDR2 reads YYNGEE. J gave up 6 bases and V 6 bases, and 12 bases lay outside the gene matches. This CDR3 has 18 amino acids. Clones were sequenced by immunoSEQ multiplex PCR, and TCRdb holds only the in-frame ones, with some missing. The data contain over 9,500 clones, less than 35% of them singletons. The source material was lung tumor tissue, sampled before any cancer treatment. The rearrangement uses TRBV9 and TRBJ2-1; 16 bases match TRBD2. The TCR sequence derives from a man between 35 and 75 years old with stage I lung adenocarcinoma. CDR3 protein: CASTPPGLAGGRGNEQFF. The CDR3 DNA sequence: TGTGCCAGCACTCCCCCGGGACTAGCGGGGGGGCGAGGCAATGAGCAGTTCTTC.